The clone carrying this TCR beta chain showed up just a few times. TCRdb re-derived calls from the 5' RACE reads in MiXCR, one entry per CDR3 protein. This table holds 400,000 or so distinct CDR3 sequences, 20% found once. The data were taken from a study of T-cell memory formation after mild COVID-19. From germline, CDR1 is SGHRS and CDR2 YFSETQ. The germline V and J ends were trimmed by 4 bases and 3 bases, with 19 bases remaining between them. There are 16 residues in the CDR3. The chain recombines TRBV5-1 with TRBJ1-1; tentatively, D is TRBD1 (6 bases). This sequence was found in an adult woman who had mild COVID-19 (a few samples of this study predate the infection). Cell type and time point are not known. Sequences were obtained from PBMCs or a T cell subset sorted from them (not recorded which). The CDR3 bases are TGCGCCAGCAGCAGGGGGGGGCTCGGAGGAGACACTGAAGCTTTCTTT. It specifies CASSRGGLGGDTEAFF.